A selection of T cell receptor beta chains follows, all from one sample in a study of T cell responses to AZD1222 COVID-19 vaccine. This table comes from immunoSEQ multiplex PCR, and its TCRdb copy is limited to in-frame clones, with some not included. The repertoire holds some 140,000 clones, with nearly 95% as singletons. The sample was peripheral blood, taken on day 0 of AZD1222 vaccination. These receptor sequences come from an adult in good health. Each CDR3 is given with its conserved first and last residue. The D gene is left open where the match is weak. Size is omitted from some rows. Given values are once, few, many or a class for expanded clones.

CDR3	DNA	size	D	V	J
CASSLFGQGNTIYF	TGTGCCAGCAGTTTATTCGGGCAGGGAAACACCATATATTTT	few	.	TRBV27	TRBJ1-3
CASNGRPNTEAFF	TGTGCCAGTAATGGGCGGCCGAACACTGAAGCTTTCTTT	.	.	TRBV19	TRBJ1-1
CASSWGQGVPGYTF	TGTGCCAGCAGTTGGGGACAGGGGGTCCCTGGCTACACCTTC	.	TRBD1	TRBV28	TRBJ1-2
CASTYSWGGDSAQHF	TGTGCCAGTACCTATAGTTGGGGAGGTGATTCAGCCCAGCATTTT	once	.	TRBV19	TRBJ1-5
CASQGGLADDNEQFF	TGTGCCAGTCAAGGGGGACTAGCGGATGACAATGAGCAGTTCTTC	few	TRBD2	TRBV19	TRBJ2-1
CASSESGGEKLFF	TGTGCCAGCAGTGAATCAGGGGGCGAAAAACTGTTTTTT	.	TRBD1	TRBV25-1	TRBJ1-4
CASSPTGQVGYTF	TGTGCCAGCAGTCCGACAGGGCAGGTGGGCTACACCTTC	.	TRBD1	TRBV27	TRBJ1-2
CASSSGQINNEQFF	TGTGCCAGTTCCTCGGGACAGATTAACAATGAGCAGTTCTTC	.	TRBD1	TRBV19	TRBJ2-1
CASSYSAGSGFYEQYF	TGTGCCAGCAGTTACTCGGCAGGGTCGGGTTTCTACGAGCAGTACTTC	.	.	TRBV6-5	TRBJ2-7
CASSQDWGAGYGYTF	TGCGCCAGCAGCCAAGATTGGGGGGCCGGGTATGGCTACACCTTC	.	.	TRBV4-1	TRBJ1-2
CASSPQTDRPAGELFF	TGCGCCAGCAGCCCCCAAACCGACAGGCCCGCCGGGGAGCTGTTTTTT	.	.	TRBV5-1	TRBJ2-2
CASGQGYEQYF	TGCGCCAGCGGGCAGGGCTACGAGCAGTACTTC	.	.	TRBV5-1	TRBJ2-7
CASSPLGLGAPEKLFF	TGCGCCAGCAGCCCCCTAGGTCTCGGGGCACCTGAAAAACTGTTTTTT	.	.	TRBV4-1	TRBJ1-4
CASSILEGTGELFF	TGTGCCAGTAGTATATTGGAGGGGACCGGGGAGCTGTTTTTT	.	.	TRBV19	TRBJ2-2
CASSLTLGGYTF	TGTGCCAGCAGTTTGACTCTGGGCGGCTACACCTTC	.	.	TRBV12-3/TRBV12-4	TRBJ1-2
CASSGDRDQPQHF	TGTGCCAGCAGCGGGGACAGGGACCAGCCCCAGCATTTT	.	TRBD1	TRBV5-4	TRBJ1-5